This T cell receptor beta chain stems from a study of T cell changes during pregnancy in multiple sclerosis. This CDR3 region has 14 residues. Germline loops: CDR1 SGHDT, CDR2 YYEEEE. Trimming removed 4 bases from V and 9 bases from J, with 17 bases in between. Produced via immunoSEQ multiplex PCR; TCRdb's table is partial and in-frame only. The sample has approximately 71,000 clones, roughly 90% seen once. The J gene is TRBJ1-5, the V gene TRBV5-6, with D possibly being TRBD1 (6 bases). This material consisted of peripheral blood, taken in the second trimester of pregnancy. The receptor was isolated from a female donor with multiple sclerosis, enrolled in a pregnancy study. The CDR3 is CASSPSGTRGPQHF. CDR3 bases: TGTGCCAGCAGCCCCTCCGGGACAAGAGGGCCCCAGCATTTT.